This T cell receptor beta chain was sequenced during a study of TIL therapy for anti-PD-1-resistant metastatic lung cancer. About the research overall: Tumors had a median PD-L1 proportion score of 6%.

Time point of the sample: pre-treatment sample, taken before nivolumab and TIL therapy. Enrollment ran from October 2017 to January 2020. The immunoSEQ assay was v3. Libraries were sequenced to 1.5 million to 2.5 million read pairs (survey) or 5-6 million (deep). Repertoires were generated with immunoSEQ multiplex PCR, while TCRdb's copy carries only in-frame clones and drops some. The table lists more than 15,000 clones, about 75% of them singletons, with 7% to 9% in the top ten. This CDR3 is built from 15 residues. V lost 0 bases and J lost 8, with 14 bases in between. From germline, CDR1 is LNHNV and CDR2 YYDKDF (reference sequence).

This TCR was recovered from a person aged 25 to 80 with non-small cell lung cancer. The chain couples TRBV15 to TRBJ2-4; tentative D call: TRBD1 (6 bases). The starting material was blood, obtained at baseline. DNA of the CDR3: TGTGCCACCAGCAGAGAGAACAGGGCTATGGACATTCAGTACTTC. Translation gives CATSRENRAMDIQYF. The full variable domain, with the rest looked up from reference TRBV15 and TRBJ2-4, is DAMVIQNPRYQVTQFGKPVTLSCSQTLNHNVMYWYQQKSSQAPKLLFHYYDKDFNNEADTPDNFQSRRPNTSFCFLDIRSPGLGDTAMYLCATSRENRAMDIQYFGAGTRLSVL.